A selection of T cell receptor beta chains follows, all from one sample in a study of cytomegalovirus exposure and HLA in healthy donors. Here immunoSEQ multiplex PCR was the method, and the copy in TCRdb shows in-frame clones only, minus some. The repertoire holds about 130,000 clones, with around three quarters as singletons. Sample: PBMCs. The receptor source for this set is a man aged 40-50 years in good health and CMV-seropositive. The CDR3 runs from the conserved cysteine through the conserved F or W. Fields, in order: CDR3 protein, CDR3 DNA, D gene, clone size, J gene, V gene. The D gene is left open where the match is weak. Clone sizes are given selectively: once, few, many, or a class where the clone is expanded.

CDR3: CASSQALAGSNIQYF; DNA: TGCGCCAGCAGCCAAGCACTAGCAGGAAGCAACATTCAGTACTTC; D: .; size: .; J: TRBJ2-4; V: TRBV4-1
CDR3: CASSSDSGFGGYTF; DNA: TGTGCCAGCAGCTCCGATAGCGGGTTTGGAGGCTACACCTTC; D: .; size: .; J: TRBJ1-2; V: TRBV7-9
CDR3: CASSLPSGYNSPLHF; DNA: TGTGCCAGCAGCTTACCCTCGGGTTATAATTCACCCCTCCACTTT; D: .; size: .; J: TRBJ1-6; V: TRBV7-9
CDR3: CSIQADTDTQYF; DNA: TGCAGCATTCAGGCAGACACAGATACGCAGTATTTT; D: .; size: once; J: TRBJ2-3; V: TRBV29-1
CDR3: CASTDRLNTGELFF; DNA: TGTGCCAGTACCGACAGGCTGAACACCGGGGAGCTGTTTTTT; D: .; size: .; J: TRBJ2-2; V: TRBV19
CDR3: CASSHEAPGPQHF; DNA: TGTGCCAGCAGCCACGAAGCCCCGGGGCCCCAGCATTTT; D: .; size: .; J: TRBJ1-5; V: TRBV6-6
CDR3: CASSLGSVAGQDTQYF; DNA: TGCGCCAGCAGCCTCGGGAGCGTAGCGGGACAAGATACGCAGTATTTT; D: TRBD2; size: .; J: TRBJ2-3; V: TRBV4-1
CDR3: CAISKRLAGGGAGELFF; DNA: TGTGCCATCAGTAAAAGACTAGCGGGAGGCGGGGCCGGGGAGCTGTTTTTT; D: TRBD2; size: .; J: TRBJ2-2; V: TRBV10-3
CDR3: CASSMALGTRGEKLFF; DNA: TGTGCCAGCAGCATGGCCCTCGGGACGCGGGGTGAAAAACTGTTTTTT; D: .; size: .; J: TRBJ1-4; V: TRBV5-4
CDR3: CAWSLPPDRVRLAELYEQYF; DNA: TGTGCCTGGAGTCTTCCCCCAGATAGGGTACGACTAGCGGAGCTCTACGAGCAGTACTTC; D: TRBD2; size: .; J: TRBJ2-7; V: TRBV30
CDR3: CSVTDQETQYF; DNA: TGCAGCGTTACAGACCAAGAGACCCAGTACTTC; D: .; size: .; J: TRBJ2-5; V: TRBV29-1
CDR3: CASSLVGELLNTEAFF; DNA: TGTGCCAGCAGCTTAGTGGGAGAACTTTTGAACACTGAAGCTTTCTTT; D: .; size: .; J: TRBJ1-1; V: TRBV13
CDR3: CASTGNWDRGNEKLFF; DNA: TGTGCCAGTACTGGTAATTGGGACAGGGGGAACGAAAAACTGTTTTTT; D: TRBD1; size: .; J: TRBJ1-4; V: TRBV19
CDR3: CASSPLTGGTEAFF; DNA: TGCGCCAGCAGCCCTCTCACGGGGGGTACTGAAGCTTTCTTT; D: .; size: .; J: TRBJ1-1; V: TRBV5-1
CDR3: CASRLPGPNEKLFF; DNA: TGTGCCAGCAGACTACCGGGTCCTAATGAAAAACTGTTTTTT; D: .; size: once; J: TRBJ1-4; V: TRBV28
CDR3: CASSPTGEQYF; DNA: TGTGCCAGCTCACCAACGGGGGAGCAGTACTTC; D: .; size: .; J: TRBJ2-7; V: TRBV18
CDR3: CASRATSGPGEETQYF; DNA: TGTGCCAGCAGAGCGACTAGCGGGCCTGGCGAAGAGACCCAGTACTTC; D: TRBD2; size: few; J: TRBJ2-5; V: TRBV2
CDR3: CASSPRGRAEYEQYF; DNA: TGTGCCAGCAGCCCCCGGGGTAGGGCAGAGTACGAGCAGTACTTC; D: .; size: .; J: TRBJ2-7; V: TRBV9
CDR3: CASSDRAGLGNKKTQYF; DNA: TGTGCCAGCAGTGACCGAGCGGGATTGGGGAATAAGAAGACCCAGTACTTC; D: TRBD2; size: once; J: TRBJ2-5; V: TRBV6-1
CDR3: CASSSDRGPTETQYF; DNA: TGTGCCAGCAGTTCGGACAGGGGGCCGACAGAGACCCAGTACTTC; D: TRBD1; size: .; J: TRBJ2-5; V: TRBV28
CDR3: CASSSSAGGTSGPF; DNA: TGTGCCAGCAGCTCGAGCGCAGGGGGGACTAGCGGGCCTTTT; D: TRBD2; size: .; J: TRBJ2-3; V: TRBV6-6
CDR3: CASSSSGRARYNEQFF; DNA: TGTGCCAGCAGTTCTAGCGGGAGGGCCCGGTACAATGAGCAGTTCTTC; D: TRBD2; size: once; J: TRBJ2-1; V: TRBV6-5
CDR3: CASSASTGVRDTIYF; DNA: TGTGCCAGCAGCGCTTCCACAGGGGTTAGGGACACCATATATTTT; D: TRBD1; size: .; J: TRBJ1-3; V: TRBV9
CDR3: CASSPGLTTDTQYF; DNA: TGTGCCAGCAGTCCGGGACTTACCACAGATACGCAGTATTTT; D: .; size: few; J: TRBJ2-3; V: TRBV27
CDR3: CASIRPESSYEQYF; DNA: TGTGCCAGCATCAGGCCGGAAAGCTCCTACGAGCAGTACTTC; D: .; size: .; J: TRBJ2-7; V: TRBV6-1
CDR3: CASGLSPGQGNTEAFF; DNA: TGCGCCAGCGGTCTTTCTCCCGGACAGGGGAACACTGAAGCTTTCTTT; D: TRBD1; size: once; J: TRBJ1-1; V: TRBV4-1
CDR3: CASSEYGRGFGDYGYTF; DNA: TGTGCCAGCAGTGAATACGGCAGGGGGTTCGGCGACTATGGCTACACCTTC; D: TRBD1; size: .; J: TRBJ1-2; V: TRBV6-1
CDR3: CASSLSTGGSHYEQYF; DNA: TGTGCCAGCAGTTTATCCACAGGGGGCTCTCACTACGAGCAGTACTTC; D: TRBD1; size: once; J: TRBJ2-7; V: TRBV28
CDR3: CASSFGQGSTDTQYF; DNA: TGCGCCAGCAGCTTCGGACAGGGCAGCACAGATACGCAGTATTTT; D: TRBD1; size: .; J: TRBJ2-3; V: TRBV5-1
CDR3: CASSARGLAGDNEQFF; DNA: TGTGCCAGCAGTGCCCGAGGACTAGCGGGCGACAATGAGCAGTTCTTC; D: TRBD2; size: .; J: TRBJ2-1; V: TRBV2
CDR3: CASSYGRGNQPQHF; DNA: TGTGCCAGCAGCTACGGGCGGGGGAATCAGCCCCAGCATTTT; D: .; size: .; J: TRBJ1-5; V: TRBV7-8
CDR3: CASSSPGWDTEAFF; DNA: TGTGCCAGCAGCTCCCCAGGGTGGGACACTGAAGCTTTCTTT; D: .; size: .; J: TRBJ1-1; V: TRBV7-9
CDR3: CASSIVFGKLFF; DNA: TGTGCCAGTAGTATAGTTTTCGGAAAACTGTTTTTT; D: .; size: .; J: TRBJ1-4; V: TRBV19
CDR3: CASSRTEVEEKLFF; DNA: TGTGCCAGCAGCCGGACAGAGGTGGAGGAAAAACTGTTTTTT; D: .; size: .; J: TRBJ1-4; V: TRBV7-9
CDR3: CASSWDRGPYEQYF; DNA: TGCGCCAGCAGCTGGGACAGGGGTCCCTACGAGCAGTACTTC; D: TRBD1; size: .; J: TRBJ2-7; V: TRBV5-1
CDR3: CSVDSDKNEQYF; DNA: TGCAGCGTTGATTCCGACAAAAACGAGCAGTACTTC; D: .; size: .; J: TRBJ2-7; V: TRBV29-1
CDR3: CASSLRWRDYGYTF; DNA: TGTGCCAGCAGTTTAAGGTGGAGGGACTATGGCTACACCTTC; D: .; size: .; J: TRBJ1-2; V: TRBV27
CDR3: CASSLGLAGGEFF; DNA: TGTGCCAGCAGCCTTGGACTAGCGGGAGGGGAGTTCTTC; D: TRBD2; size: few; J: TRBJ2-1; V: TRBV7-2
CDR3: CATSREPAGAETQYF; DNA: TGTGCCACCAGCAGAGAACCAGCGGGAGCAGAGACCCAGTACTTC; D: TRBD2; size: .; J: TRBJ2-5; V: TRBV15
CDR3: CASRAGWGTGELFF; DNA: TGTGCCAGCAGGGCGGGCTGGGGCACCGGGGAGCTGTTTTTT; D: .; size: .; J: TRBJ2-2; V: TRBV28
CDR3: CASRQGTGDQPQHF; DNA: TGTGCCAGTAGACAAGGGACAGGGGATCAGCCCCAGCATTTT; D: TRBD1; size: .; J: TRBJ1-5; V: TRBV19
CDR3: CASSLDRNTEAFF; DNA: TGTGCCAGCAGCTTGGATAGGAACACTGAAGCTTTCTTT; D: .; size: few; J: TRBJ1-1; V: TRBV5-8
CDR3: CASRGDPLTVQPQHF; DNA: TGTGCCAGCAGGGGAGACCCCCTCACCGTCCAGCCCCAGCATTTT; D: .; size: once; J: TRBJ1-5; V: TRBV6-6
CDR3: CASSQGLAGGLGDTQYF; DNA: TGTGCCAGCAGCCAGGGACTAGCGGGAGGGCTAGGAGATACGCAGTATTTT; D: TRBD2; size: .; J: TRBJ2-3; V: TRBV4-2
CDR3: CASSIGSGETEKLFF; DNA: TGTGCCAGTAGTATCGGGTCGGGGGAAACTGAAAAACTGTTTTTT; D: .; size: .; J: TRBJ1-4; V: TRBV19
CDR3: CASSLDQGLGQYF; DNA: TGTGCCAGCAGCTTAGATCAGGGATTAGGGCAGTACTTC; D: .; size: few; J: TRBJ2-7; V: TRBV7-9
CDR3: CASSQDHPGRRLAGGEQYF; DNA: TGCGCCAGCAGCCAAGATCATCCGGGGCGTAGGCTAGCGGGAGGCGAGCAGTACTTC; D: TRBD2; size: .; J: TRBJ2-7; V: TRBV4-1
CDR3: CASSNYAGSNEQFF; DNA: TGTGCCAGCAGCAACTACGCGGGGAGCAATGAGCAGTTCTTC; D: .; size: .; J: TRBJ2-1; V: TRBV5-6
CDR3: CASSFVEGNEQFF; DNA: TGTGCCAGCAGCTTTGTGGAGGGCAATGAGCAGTTCTTC; D: .; size: .; J: TRBJ2-1; V: TRBV7-2
CDR3: CASRGGAGAGYTF; DNA: TGTGCCAGCAGGGGAGGGGCAGGGGCTGGCTACACCTTC; D: .; size: few; J: TRBJ1-2; V: TRBV6-5
CDR3: CASSTLGGDYEQYF; DNA: TGTGCCAGCAGCACTCTTGGCGGGGACTACGAGCAGTACTTC; D: .; size: few; J: TRBJ2-7; V: TRBV9
CDR3: CASSLQEISYNEQFF; DNA: TGTGCCAGCAGCTTACAAGAGATCTCCTACAATGAGCAGTTCTTC; D: .; size: .; J: TRBJ2-1; V: TRBV11-2
CDR3: CASRERQWTQETQYF; DNA: TGTGCCAGCAGGGAAAGACAGTGGACCCAAGAGACCCAGTACTTC; D: .; size: .; J: TRBJ2-5; V: TRBV6-1